The sequence of this T cell receptor (beta chain) was determined in a study of cytomegalovirus exposure and HLA in healthy donors. V lost 2 bases and J 5 bases, leaving 12 bases between the germline ends. The CDR3 has 14 residues. The germline V gene encodes CDR1 SEHNR and CDR2 FQNEAQ (reference sequence). With respect to this clone: Its specificity is not known.

Study outcomes and limitations: In a later analysis, specific HLA alleles were associated with 15,000 to 20,000 TCR beta sequences at a 0.05 false discovery rate. A later analysis, which compared TCR beta chains of equal frequency, found the HLA-associated ones more clonally expanded.

The PCR contained 60 Vbeta and 13 Jbeta primers. Here immunoSEQ multiplex PCR was the method, and the copy in TCRdb shows in-frame clones only, minus some. The sample holds about 120,000 clones, over 80% seen once. The receptor's source is a man between 18 and 29 years old in good health and CMV-seropositive. Material for sequencing was PBMCs. The rearrangement joins TRBV7-9 to TRBJ2-5; D is possibly TRBD1 (5 bases). The CDR3 DNA is TGTGCCAGCAGCTTAAAGACAGTTTCGGAGACCCAGTACTTC. It codes for CASSLKTVSETQYF.